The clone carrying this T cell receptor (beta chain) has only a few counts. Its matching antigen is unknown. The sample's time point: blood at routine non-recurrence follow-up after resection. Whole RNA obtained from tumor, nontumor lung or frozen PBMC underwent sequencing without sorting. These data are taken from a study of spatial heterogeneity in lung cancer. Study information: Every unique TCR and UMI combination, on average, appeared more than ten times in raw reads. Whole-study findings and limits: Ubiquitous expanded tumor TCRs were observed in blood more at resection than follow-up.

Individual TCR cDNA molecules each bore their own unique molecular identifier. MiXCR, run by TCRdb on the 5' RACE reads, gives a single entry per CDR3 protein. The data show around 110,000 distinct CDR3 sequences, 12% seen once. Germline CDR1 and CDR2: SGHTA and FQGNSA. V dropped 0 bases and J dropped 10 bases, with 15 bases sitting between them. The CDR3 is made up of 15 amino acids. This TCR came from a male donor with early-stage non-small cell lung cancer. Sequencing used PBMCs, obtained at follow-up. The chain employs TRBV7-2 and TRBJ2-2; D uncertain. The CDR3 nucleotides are TGTGCCAGCAGCTTAGCGTTGGGTCCCGTATCGGAGCTGTTTTTT. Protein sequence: CASSLALGPVSELFF. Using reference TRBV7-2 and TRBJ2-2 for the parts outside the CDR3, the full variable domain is GAGVSQSPSNKVTEKGKDVELRCDPISGHTALYWYRQSLGQGLEFLIYFQGNSAPDKSGLPSDRFSAERTGGSVSTLTIQRTQQEDSAVYLCASSLALGPVSELFFGEGSRLTVL.